This T cell receptor beta chain was profiled in a study of blood T cell repertoires in COVID-19. Study at large: The samples span acute and convalescent COVID-19 from the United States, Italy and Spain. PBMCs, B-cell-depleted T cells, or T cells were the source of the cDNA or gDNA that made up the material.

Authors' analysis steps: Nucleated cell counts were estimated from reference gene primer amplification. Sequencing was performed with immunoSEQ multiplex PCR; in TCRdb, only in-frame clones are kept and a portion is missing. V and J calls and clone size are given by that table; D and trimming were obtained from the DNA. The data show about 160,000 clones, roughly 88% seen once. CDR1 is KGHDR, CDR2 SFDVKD, per germline. This CDR3 is 14 amino acids long. V lost 4 bases and J lost 7, with 13 bases in between. This TCR derives from a man younger than 35 with acute or convalescent COVID-19. The sequenced sample consisted of peripheral blood. The chain is built from TRBV24-1 and TRBJ2-1; TRBD2 might be the D (6 bases). The CDR3 region has the DNA TGTGCCACCAGTGACCCCGGGAGAACTAATGAGCAGTTCTTC. Residues: CATSDPGRTNEQFF.